This is a list of T cell receptor beta chains from one sample in a study of blood T cell repertoires in COVID-19. This table comes from immunoSEQ multiplex PCR, and its TCRdb copy is limited to in-frame clones, with some not included. This table has about 190,000 clones, less than 90% appearing once. The sequencing input was peripheral blood. These receptors were collected from a man in his 70s with active or convalescent COVID-19. The conserved cysteine and the conserved F or W are not part of the CDR3 here.

J | V | CDR3
TRBJ1-6 | TRBV25-1 | ASSETGTYNSPLH
TRBJ2-7 | TRBV5-1 | ASNTGQGAYEQY
TRBJ1-4 | TRBV5-4 | ASSLWPVDEKLF
TRBJ1-1 | TRBV10-3 | AIKPVVNTEAF
TRBJ2-2 | TRBV7-9 | ASSLGQNTGELF
TRBJ2-7 | TRBV6-5 | ASSRPRDRGGEQY
TRBJ2-2 | TRBV27 | ASRRSGTNTGELF
TRBJ1-2 | TRBV6-6 | ASSSAGDYGYT
TRBJ1-1 | TRBV7-9 | ASSLGDRNTEAF
TRBJ2-1 | TRBV28 | ASSWTSNNEQF
TRBJ1-1 | TRBV7-2 | ASSPEVGRGNFGVF
TRBJ2-3 | TRBV21-1 | ASSPGLAILTDTQY
TRBJ2-4 | TRBV15 | ATSGRTSLAKNIQY
TRBJ1-3 | TRBV5-1 | ASSLDRAAGNTIY
TRBJ2-7 | TRBV23-1 | AGETRRQY
TRBJ2-7 | TRBV28 | ASREQDYEQY
TRBJ2-7 | TRBV10-3 | AISESRVGPYEQY
TRBJ2-1 | TRBV5-1 | ASSLVLAGDYYNEQF
TRBJ2-3 | TRBV10-3 | AIGQGTDTQY
TRBJ1-3 | TRBV4-1 | ASPGSVSGNTIY
TRBJ2-7 | TRBV5-4 | ASSLGGRALYEQY
TRBJ1-5 | TRBV30 | AWSVHVDQPQH
TRBJ2-1 | TRBV4-3 | ASSQDRWAGVNTEQF
TRBJ2-4 | TRBV18 | ASSRDRRMGDHGN
TRBJ1-5 | TRBV19 | ASRGGQPQH
TRBJ2-7 | TRBV7-7 | ASSLAPPDPGKRAGAYEQY
TRBJ2-1 | TRBV9 | ASSVWDFNNEQF
TRBJ2-2 | TRBV19 | ASSIQGQGAVGELF
TRBJ2-2 | TRBV6-5 | ASSYGQGYTGELF
TRBJ2-3 | TRBV19 | ASRLQAGARTDTQY